This T cell receptor (beta chain) was sequenced for a study of shared clonotypes between healthy human individuals. Assay execution proceeded at the deep level. The method was immunoSEQ multiplex PCR; TCRdb's version includes in-frame clones alone and lacks a portion of them. The data hold about 230,000 clones, with over 60% observed a single time. V dropped 5 bases and J dropped 3 bases, with 13 bases sitting between them. The CDR3 runs 14 residues. The germline CDR1 and CDR2 sequences are MNHNS and SASEGT. The J gene is TRBJ2-5, the V gene TRBV6-1; D is possibly TRBD1 (6 bases). Specimen: memory CD4+ T cells sorted from blood. Subset in this sample: CD45RA-negative fraction. The source is a man in his thirties or forties in good health. CDR3 amino acids: CASSPGVRKETQYF. CDR3 bases: TGTGCCAGCAGTCCAGGGGTTCGCAAAGAGACCCAGTACTTC.